The rows below give T cell receptor beta chains drawn from one sample of a study of T-cell reconstitution after alpha-beta-depleted transplantation in children. TCRdb re-called the PCR reads with MiXCR, one entry per CDR3 protein. The data show more than 200,000 distinct CDR3 sequences, around 25% seen once. The input for sequencing was PBMCs, taken before TCRalphabeta/CD19-depleted stem cell transplant. These receptors were collected from a girl between 2 and 10 years old with Fanconi anemia, due to receive a stem cell transplant. Each CDR3 is given with its conserved first and last residue. A D gene is named only where the DNA matches it firmly. The size entry is marked missing in some rows and otherwise reads once, few, many or a size class.

.	TRBJ2-7	TRBV12-3/TRBV12-4	TRBD1	TGTGCCAGCAGTCCAAGCTTCCGAAGGGACAGGGGCTACGAGCAGTACTTC	CASSPSFRRDRGYEQYF
few	TRBJ2-3	TRBV9	.	TGTGCCAGCAGCGTAGCGGGCCGAGCCGTCACAGATACGCAGTATTTT	CASSVAGRAVTDTQYF
few	TRBJ1-5	TRBV30	.	TGTGCCTGGAGTCACACCTTCAATCAGCCCCAGCATTTT	CAWSHTFNQPQHF
many	TRBJ2-4	TRBV7-2	.	TGTGCCAGCAGCTTGGGCAGTCTCTCTTCCAAAAACATTCAGTACTTC	CASSLGSLSSKNIQYF
few	TRBJ2-5	TRBV11-2	.	TGTGCCAGCAGCTTAGGACATAGCCAAGAGACCCAGTACTTC	CASSLGHSQETQYF
few	TRBJ2-7	TRBV20-1	TRBD1	TGCAGTGCTAGAGATTCAGGGGGCGGATACGAGCAGTACTTC	CSARDSGGGYEQYF
many	TRBJ1-5	TRBV20-1	.	TGCAGTGCTAGCCAACAGGGAGGTCGTCAGCCCCAGCATTTT	CSASQQGGRQPQHF
many	TRBJ1-6	TRBV12-3/TRBV12-4	.	TGTGCCAGCAGTTTACCCCCTGGGTCACCCCTCCACTTT	CASSLPPGSPLHF
many	TRBJ2-3	TRBV5-1	TRBD2	TGCGCCAGCAGCTCCATGCGGGAGCCCCGCACAGATACGCAGTATTTT	CASSSMREPRTDTQYF
many	TRBJ2-3	TRBV29-1	TRBD2	TGCAGCGTTACCGGACTAGCGGGAATAGATACGCAGTATTTT	CSVTGLAGIDTQYF
few	TRBJ2-1	TRBV29-1	.	TGCAGCGTTGAAGATGGGCAGAGATACAATGAGCAGTTCTTC	CSVEDGQRYNEQFF
.	TRBJ2-3	TRBV20-1	TRBD1	TGCAGTGCTAGTCGGGGACAGGGTATCGCAGATACGCAGTATTTT	CSASRGQGIADTQYF
many	TRBJ2-5	TRBV29-1	.	TGCAGCGTTGAACGGGGAAAACTTCAAGAGACCCAGTACTTC	CSVERGKLQETQYF
.	TRBJ2-5	TRBV20-1	.	TGCAGTGCTCCACAGGATCAAGAGACCCAGTACTTC	CSAPQDQETQYF
.	TRBJ2-1	TRBV7-7	.	TGTGCTATCAGTGAACTATACAATGAGCAGTTCTTC	CAISELYNEQFF
.	TRBJ2-7	TRBV11-2	.	TGTGCCAGCAGCTCCAGTGCCATAGGGGATGGGCAGTACTTC	CASSSSAIGDGQYF
many	TRBJ1-1	TRBV3-2	.	TGTGCCAGCAGCCAACGGGTGACGAACACTGAAGCTTTCTTT	CASSQRVTNTEAFF
many	TRBJ2-2	TRBV29-1	.	TGCAGCGTTGGATCACCGAACACCGGGGAGCTGTTTTTT	CSVGSPNTGELFF
many	TRBJ1-1	TRBV18	.	TGTGCCAGCTCACCGGACAGCGGAGGGACTGAAGTTTTCTTT	CASSPDSGGTEVFF
once	TRBJ2-7	TRBV12-3/TRBV12-4	.	TGTGCCAGCAGCCTCCAGTCACACAGCGAGCAGTACTTC	CASSLQSHSEQYF
few	TRBJ2-7	TRBV27	.	TGTGCCAGCGGGTCGTCCTACGAGCAGTACTTC	CASGSSYEQYF
.	TRBJ2-7	TRBV5-1	.	TGCGCCAGCAGCTTGGAACTTATTGCCTACGAGCAGTACTTC	CASSLELIAYEQYF
few	TRBJ1-5	TRBV4-2	.	TGTGCCAGCAGCCAAGTAGTTGGACAGCGCAATCAGCCCCAGCATTTT	CASSQVVGQRNQPQHF
few	TRBJ2-2	TRBV18	.	TGTGCCAGCTCACCACTTAGCGGCGCCGGGGAGCTGTTTTTT	CASSPLSGAGELFF
few	TRBJ2-3	TRBV5-1	TRBD2	TGCGCCAGCACTACTAGCGGGACCACAGATACGCAGTATTTT	CASTTSGTTDTQYF
many	TRBJ2-7	TRBV9	.	TGTGCCAGCAGTGCCTCGGGAAGGGGTTCCGAGCAGTACTTC	CASSASGRGSEQYF
few	TRBJ2-7	TRBV20-1	.	TGCAGTGCTAGAGAGGGGGCCTACAACGAGCAGTACTTC	CSAREGAYNEQYF
few	TRBJ2-1	TRBV4-2	.	TGTGCCAGCAGCCCATCAAATGGTGGCTGGGACTACAATGAGCAGTTCTTC	CASSPSNGGWDYNEQFF
many	TRBJ2-1	TRBV5-1	.	TGCGCCAGCAGCTTGGGGGGTTCCCACAATGAGCAGTTCTTC	CASSLGGSHNEQFF
.	TRBJ2-7	TRBV10-1	TRBD1	TGCGCCAGCACCTTGGGACAGCGAAGCTCCTACGAGCAGTACTTC	CASTLGQRSSYEQYF